This T cell receptor beta chain was documented in a study of blood T cell repertoires in COVID-19. About the study: Samples of COVID-19 (acute and convalescent) were obtained from the United States, Italy and Spain.

Authors' data handling: How many nucleated cells were present was estimated from reference gene primer amplification. Some clones are missing from TCRdb's copy, which holds only in-frame ones; the method was immunoSEQ multiplex PCR. V, J and clone size were drawn from that table, and D and trimming were deduced from the DNA. The sample gives 95,000 to 150,000 clones, about 90% of which show up once; 0.88% is in the top ten. This clone was detected only once. The sequence was obtained from a woman aged 45-59 years with active or convalescent COVID-19. Sequenced sample: peripheral blood.

CDR3: CASSLSTGGGEKLFF. As DNA, the CDR3 is TGCGCCAGCAGCTTGTCTACAGGGGGAGGAGAAAAACTGTTTTTT. The chain recombines TRBV5-1 with TRBJ1-4, with TRBD1 identical over 8 bases. The germline CDR1 and CDR2 sequences are SGHRS and YFSETQ. The V and J ends lost 1 base and 8 bases, in that order; junction bases with no gene match: 7. The CDR3 sequence is 15 residues long.